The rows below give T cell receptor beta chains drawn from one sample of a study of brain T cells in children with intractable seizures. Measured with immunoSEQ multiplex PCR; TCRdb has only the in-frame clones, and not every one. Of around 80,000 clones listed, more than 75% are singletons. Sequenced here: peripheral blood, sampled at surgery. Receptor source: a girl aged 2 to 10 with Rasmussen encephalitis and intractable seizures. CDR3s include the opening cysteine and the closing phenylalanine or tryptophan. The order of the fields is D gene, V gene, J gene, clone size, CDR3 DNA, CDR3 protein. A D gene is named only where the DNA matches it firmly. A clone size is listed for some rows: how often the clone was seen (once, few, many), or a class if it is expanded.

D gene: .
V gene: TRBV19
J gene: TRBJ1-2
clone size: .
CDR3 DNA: TGTGCCAGTAGTATACCGATGCGGGGCTACACCTTC
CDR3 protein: CASSIPMRGYTF

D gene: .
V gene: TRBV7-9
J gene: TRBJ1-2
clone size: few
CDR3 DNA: TGTGCCAGCAGCTTAGACAGGAATGGCTACACCTTC
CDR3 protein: CASSLDRNGYTF

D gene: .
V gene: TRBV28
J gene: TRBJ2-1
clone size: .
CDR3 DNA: TGTGCCAGCAGTCTTGGGGCACAGGTTATATCCTACAATGAGCAGTTCTTC
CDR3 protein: CASSLGAQVISYNEQFF

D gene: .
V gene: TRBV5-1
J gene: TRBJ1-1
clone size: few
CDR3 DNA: TGCGCCAGCAGCTTGTCGCCCGGAAAGGGAATTACCAGTGAAGCTTTCTTT
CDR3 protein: CASSLSPGKGITSEAFF

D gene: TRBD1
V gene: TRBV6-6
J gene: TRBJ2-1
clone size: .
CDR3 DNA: TGTGCCAGCAGTTACAGGGACAGGGGGCAGTTCTTC
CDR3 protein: CASSYRDRGQFF

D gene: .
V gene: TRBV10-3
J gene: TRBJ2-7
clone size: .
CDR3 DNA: TGTGCCATCAGTGAGAAGGGTGGTCCCTACGAGCAGTACTTC
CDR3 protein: CAISEKGGPYEQYF

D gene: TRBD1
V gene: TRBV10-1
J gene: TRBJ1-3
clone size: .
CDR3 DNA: TGCGCCAGCAGTGAGTCCTTGGGACAGAGGAACACCATATATTTT
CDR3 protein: CASSESLGQRNTIYF

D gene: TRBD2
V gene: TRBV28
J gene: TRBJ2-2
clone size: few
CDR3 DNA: TGTGCCAGCAGTTACAGACTAGCGGGCGGCACCGGGGAGCTGTTTTTT
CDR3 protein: CASSYRLAGGTGELFF

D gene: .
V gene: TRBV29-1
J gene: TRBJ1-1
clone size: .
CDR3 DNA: TGCAGCGTTGAGGTCAGGGGAGAGAAAACTGAAGCTTTCTTT
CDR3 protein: CSVEVRGEKTEAFF

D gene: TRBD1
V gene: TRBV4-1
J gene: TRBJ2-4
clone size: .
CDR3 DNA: TGCGCCAGCAGCCCACCGGGACAGGGTAGGGAAAACATTCAGTACTTC
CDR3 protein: CASSPPGQGRENIQYF

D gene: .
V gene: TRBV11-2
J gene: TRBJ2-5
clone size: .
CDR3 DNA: TGTGCCAGCAGCTTAAAAGAGACCCAGTACTTC
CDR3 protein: CASSLKETQYF

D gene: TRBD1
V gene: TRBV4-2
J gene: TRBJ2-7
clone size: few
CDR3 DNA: TGTGCCAGCAGCCAAGAGGGGACAGTCGTCTACGAGCAGTACTTC
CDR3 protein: CASSQEGTVVYEQYF

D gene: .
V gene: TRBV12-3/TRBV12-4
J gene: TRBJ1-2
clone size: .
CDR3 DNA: TGTGCCAGCACCCTAACAGGGAACTATGGCTACACCTTC
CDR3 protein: CASTLTGNYGYTF

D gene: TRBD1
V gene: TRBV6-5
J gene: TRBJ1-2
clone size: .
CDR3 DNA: TGTGCCAGCAGACTCACCGACAGGGTTGGAGGCTACACCTTC
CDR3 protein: CASRLTDRVGGYTF

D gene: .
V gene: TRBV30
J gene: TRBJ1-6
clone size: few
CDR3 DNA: TGTGCCTGGAGTTTCGGCAATTCACCCCTCCACTTT
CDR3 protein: CAWSFGNSPLHF

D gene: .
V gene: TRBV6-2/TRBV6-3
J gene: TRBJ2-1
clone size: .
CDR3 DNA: TGTGCCAGCAGCCTTAAGGGTAGCGGTAATTACAATGAGCAGTTCTTC
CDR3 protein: CASSLKGSGNYNEQFF

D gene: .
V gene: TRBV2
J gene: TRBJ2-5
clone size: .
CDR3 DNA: TGTGCCTGCTCCCGCAGGCCCCAAGAGACCCAGTACTTC
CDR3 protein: CACSRRPQETQYF

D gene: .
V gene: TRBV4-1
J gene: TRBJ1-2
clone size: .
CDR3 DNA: TGCGCCAGCAGCCAAGACGCAGGGACGGGCTATGGCTACACCTTC
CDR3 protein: CASSQDAGTGYGYTF

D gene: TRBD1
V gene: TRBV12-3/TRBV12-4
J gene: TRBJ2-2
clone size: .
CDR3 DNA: TGTGCCAGCAGTAGAGACAGGGTTCGGGAGCTGTTTTTT
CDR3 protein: CASSRDRVRELFF

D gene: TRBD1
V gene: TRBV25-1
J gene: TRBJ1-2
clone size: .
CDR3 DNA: TGTGCCAGCAGTGATCCGGGCAGGGGGAATGGCTACACCTTC
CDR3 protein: CASSDPGRGNGYTF

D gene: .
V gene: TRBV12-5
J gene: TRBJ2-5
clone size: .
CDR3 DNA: TGTGCTAGTGGTTTAGGCGGGACGTACGAAGAGACCCAGTACTTC
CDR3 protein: CASGLGGTYEETQYF

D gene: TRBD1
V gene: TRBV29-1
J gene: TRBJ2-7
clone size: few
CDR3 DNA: TGCAGCGTGAGACCCAGACAGGGATCCTACGAGCAGTACTTC
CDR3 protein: CSVRPRQGSYEQYF

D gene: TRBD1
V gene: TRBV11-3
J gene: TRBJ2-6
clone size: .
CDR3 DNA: TGTGCCAGCAGCGTCGCCGGGACAGGATACTCTGGGGCCAACGTCCTGACTTTC
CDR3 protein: CASSVAGTGYSGANVLTF

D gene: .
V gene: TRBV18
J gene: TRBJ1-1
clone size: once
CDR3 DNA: TGTGCCAGCTCAGATCCAGGGGAGGACACTGAAGCTTTCTTT
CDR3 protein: CASSDPGEDTEAFF

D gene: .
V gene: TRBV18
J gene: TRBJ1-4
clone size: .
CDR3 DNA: TGTGCCAGCTCACCACCGACGGGGAGGTTTGATGAAAAACTGTTTTTT
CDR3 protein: CASSPPTGRFDEKLFF

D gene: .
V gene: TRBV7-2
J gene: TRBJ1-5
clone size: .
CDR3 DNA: TGTGCCAGCAGCTTTTTTCATCCCGACCAGCCCCAGCATTTT
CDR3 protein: CASSFFHPDQPQHF

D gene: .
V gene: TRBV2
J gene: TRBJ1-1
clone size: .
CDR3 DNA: TGTGCCAGCGAAGGGAGCCAGGGAGCTTTCTTT
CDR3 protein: CASEGSQGAFF

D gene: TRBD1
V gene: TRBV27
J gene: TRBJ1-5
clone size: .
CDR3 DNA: TGTGCCAGCAGCCCATGGACAGGGAGCAATCAGCCCCAGCATTTT
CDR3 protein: CASSPWTGSNQPQHF

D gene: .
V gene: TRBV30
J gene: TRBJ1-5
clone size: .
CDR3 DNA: TGTGCCTGGAGTTCGCAGTATAGCAATCAGCCCCAGCATTTT
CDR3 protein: CAWSSQYSNQPQHF